These T cell receptor beta chains were read from a single sample in a study of CD4 T cells in relation to SARS-CoV-2 and coronaviruses. These TCRs' antigens remain unknown. This table comes from immunoSEQ multiplex PCR, and its TCRdb copy is limited to in-frame clones, with some not included. The sample carries approximately 20,000 clones, approximately 75% recorded once. Sequencing was carried out using CD4+ T cells from PBMCs, cultured in vitro. These receptors all come from a human donor in good health. CDR3s include the opening cysteine and the closing phenylalanine or tryptophan. The order of the fields is clone size, J gene, V gene, CDR3 protein. Rows give clone size only sometimes, using once, few, many, or a class for an expanded clone.

clone size: NA
J gene: TRBJ1-3
V gene: TRBV11-2
CDR3 protein: CASGPNGNTIYF

clone size: NA
J gene: TRBJ2-3
V gene: TRBV6-5
CDR3 protein: CASSYSFGEADTQYF

clone size: NA
J gene: TRBJ2-7
V gene: TRBV4-1
CDR3 protein: CASSPTSGSKQYF

clone size: NA
J gene: TRBJ2-1
V gene: TRBV7-9
CDR3 protein: CASSSRLAGTVPYNEQFF

clone size: once
J gene: TRBJ1-4
V gene: TRBV27
CDR3 protein: CASSLSIRIGGQTNEKLFF

clone size: NA
J gene: TRBJ1-2
V gene: TRBV24-1
CDR3 protein: CATSGTGANYGYTF

clone size: NA
J gene: TRBJ2-3
V gene: TRBV18
CDR3 protein: CASSPRGLAGDTQYF

clone size: NA
J gene: TRBJ2-2
V gene: TRBV18
CDR3 protein: CASSPRSGGDTGELFF

clone size: NA
J gene: TRBJ1-1
V gene: TRBV24-1
CDR3 protein: CATSDPGHEEAFF

clone size: NA
J gene: TRBJ1-1
V gene: TRBV11-1
CDR3 protein: CASSLVHGTNTEAFF

clone size: NA
J gene: TRBJ2-1
V gene: TRBV18
CDR3 protein: CASSPPQASSTRGEQFF

clone size: NA
J gene: TRBJ1-4
V gene: TRBV30
CDR3 protein: CACGRWGGLGGEKLFF

clone size: NA
J gene: TRBJ1-6
V gene: TRBV30
CDR3 protein: CAWMNRDNNSPLHF

clone size: NA
J gene: TRBJ2-1
V gene: TRBV6-5
CDR3 protein: CASSYEGGYSFF

clone size: NA
J gene: TRBJ2-3
V gene: TRBV18
CDR3 protein: CASSPGTSGRADTQYF

clone size: NA
J gene: TRBJ2-4
V gene: TRBV19
CDR3 protein: CASSSLLAGLAKNIQYF

clone size: NA
J gene: TRBJ2-3
V gene: TRBV6-5
CDR3 protein: CASSSTTLDGDTQYF

clone size: NA
J gene: TRBJ1-2
V gene: TRBV18
CDR3 protein: CASSRNRDVEVYGYTF

clone size: NA
J gene: TRBJ1-4
V gene: TRBV11-2
CDR3 protein: CASSGITGFANEKLFF

clone size: NA
J gene: TRBJ2-7
V gene: TRBV7-3
CDR3 protein: CASSLNQGAYEQYF

clone size: NA
J gene: TRBJ2-3
V gene: TRBV19
CDR3 protein: CAIRERESDTQYF

clone size: NA
J gene: TRBJ1-2
V gene: TRBV6-4
CDR3 protein: CASTPEGGSYGYTF

clone size: NA
J gene: TRBJ2-2
V gene: TRBV19
CDR3 protein: CATNIGLTQNTGELFF

clone size: NA
J gene: TRBJ1-2
V gene: TRBV27
CDR3 protein: CASSLTVLNYGYTF

clone size: few
J gene: TRBJ2-1
V gene: TRBV7-2
CDR3 protein: CASSQTEYEQFF

clone size: few
J gene: TRBJ2-2
V gene: TRBV19
CDR3 protein: CASKGQGQGGELFF

clone size: NA
J gene: TRBJ2-5
V gene: TRBV14
CDR3 protein: CASSLGETQYF

clone size: once
J gene: TRBJ2-1
V gene: TRBV5-5
CDR3 protein: CASSLVPSGRDEQFF

clone size: NA
J gene: TRBJ2-5
V gene: TRBV19
CDR3 protein: CASSTTSAQETQYF